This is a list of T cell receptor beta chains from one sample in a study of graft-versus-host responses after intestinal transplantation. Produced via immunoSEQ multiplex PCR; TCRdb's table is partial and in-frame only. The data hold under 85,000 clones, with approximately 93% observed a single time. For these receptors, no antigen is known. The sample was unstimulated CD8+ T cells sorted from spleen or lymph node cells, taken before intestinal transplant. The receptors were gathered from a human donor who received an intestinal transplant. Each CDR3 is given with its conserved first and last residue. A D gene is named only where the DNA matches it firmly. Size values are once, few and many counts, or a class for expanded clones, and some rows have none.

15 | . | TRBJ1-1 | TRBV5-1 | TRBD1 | CASSLGTGMNTEAFF | TGCGCCAGCAGCTTGGGGACAGGAATGAACACTGAAGCTTTCTTT
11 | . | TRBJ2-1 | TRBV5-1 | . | CASSPASEQFF | TGCGCCAGCAGCCCAGCGTCTGAGCAGTTCTTC
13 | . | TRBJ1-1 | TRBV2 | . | CASSEAQGTEAFF | TGTGCCAGCAGTGAAGCGCAGGGCACTGAAGCTTTCTTT
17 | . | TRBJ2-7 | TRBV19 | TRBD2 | CASSPALGAGRSYEQYF | TGTGCCAGTAGCCCCGCCCTCGGAGCGGGGCGCTCCTACGAGCAGTACTTC
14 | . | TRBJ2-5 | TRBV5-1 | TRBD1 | CASRVTGLGETQYF | TGCGCCAGCAGGGTGACAGGGTTGGGCGAGACCCAGTACTTC
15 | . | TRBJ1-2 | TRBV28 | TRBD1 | CASRFWDRALYGYTF | TGTGCCAGCAGATTTTGGGACAGGGCTCTTTATGGCTACACCTTC
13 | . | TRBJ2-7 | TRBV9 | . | CASSAGVLEEQYF | TGTGCCAGCAGCGCTGGTGTTCTTGAGGAGCAGTACTTC
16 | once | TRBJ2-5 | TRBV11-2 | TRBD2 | CASSPAGDYRRETQYF | TGTGCCAGCAGCCCAGCGGGGGACTATCGCCGGGAGACCCAGTACTTC
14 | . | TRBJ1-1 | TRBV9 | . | CASSVGQRNTEAFF | TGTGCCAGCAGCGTAGGGCAGAGGAACACTGAAGCTTTCTTT
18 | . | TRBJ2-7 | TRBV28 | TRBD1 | CASSLLPGTGFKAYEQYF | TGTGCCAGCAGTTTATTACCGGGGACAGGGTTTAAGGCCTACGAGCAGTACTTC
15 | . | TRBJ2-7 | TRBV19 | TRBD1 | CASSISAGQGWKQYF | TGTGCCAGTAGTATCTCCGCGGGACAGGGCTGGAAGCAGTACTTC
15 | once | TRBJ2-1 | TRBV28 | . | CASSLRDISYNEQFF | TGTGCCAGCAGTTTAAGGGACATATCATACAATGAGCAGTTCTTC